This TCR beta chain was observed in a study of regulatory T cells in long-lasting Graves disease. In building TCR beta libraries, iRepertoire HTBI primers were used together with Arm-PCR of CDR3 regions. From the multiplex PCR reads, TCRdb called clonotypes with MiXCR, one entry per CDR3 protein. The sample records about 540,000 distinct CDR3 sequences, approximately 15% being singletons. Time point described: newly diagnosed GD, antithyroid drugs for less than 3 months. PBMC-extracted RNA yielded the TCR library. Diagnosing Graves' disease relied on the American Thyroid Association guidelines. The V gene end was trimmed by 4 bases and the J gene end by 6 bases; junction bases not matched to a gene: 4. The V gene's germline CDR1 is LNHDA and CDR2 SQIVND (reference sequence). The CDR3 runs to 15 residues. These records were also assigned to another study, of T cells in Graves' hyperthyroidism and ophthalmopathy. That publication notes: The TCR CDR3 was amplified in a first-round RT-PCR using the HTBI primer set.

This clonotype originated in a young man with Graves disease. The rearrangement uses TRBV19 and TRBJ2-7; 15 positions agree with TRBD2. The sample consisted of peripheral blood mononuclear cells (PBMCs), taken at new diagnosis, from a patient treated with antithyroid drugs. The CDR3 DNA reads TGTGCCAGTAGTAGGACTAGCGGGAGGGCCGCCGAGCAGTACTTC. This codes for CASSRTSGRAAEQYF.